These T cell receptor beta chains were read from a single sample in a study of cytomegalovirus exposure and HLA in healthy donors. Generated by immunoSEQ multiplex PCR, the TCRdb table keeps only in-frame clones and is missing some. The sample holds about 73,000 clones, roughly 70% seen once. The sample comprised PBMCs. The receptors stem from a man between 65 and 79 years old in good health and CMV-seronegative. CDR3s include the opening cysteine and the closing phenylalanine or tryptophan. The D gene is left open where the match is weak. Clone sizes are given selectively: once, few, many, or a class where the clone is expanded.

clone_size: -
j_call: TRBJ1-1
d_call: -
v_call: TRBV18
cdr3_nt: TGTGCCAGCTCACCATCGGGGGACGTTACGAACACTGAAGCTTTCTTT
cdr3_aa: CASSPSGDVTNTEAFF

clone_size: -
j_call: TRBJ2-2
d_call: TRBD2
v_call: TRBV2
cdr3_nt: TGTGCCAGCAGCCGGACTAGCGGGAGCTTGGCGGGGGAGCTGTTTTTT
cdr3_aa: CASSRTSGSLAGELFF

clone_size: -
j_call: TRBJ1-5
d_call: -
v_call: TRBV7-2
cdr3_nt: TGTGCCAGCAGCTTAGGAGTAGTGGGGCTGAATCAGCCCCAGCATTTT
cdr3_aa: CASSLGVVGLNQPQHF

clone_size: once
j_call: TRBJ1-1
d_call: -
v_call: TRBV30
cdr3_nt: TGTGCCTGGAACACCAACACTGAAGCTTTCTTT
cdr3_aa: CAWNTNTEAFF

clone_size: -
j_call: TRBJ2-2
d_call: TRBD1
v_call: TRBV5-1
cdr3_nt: TGCGCCAGCAGCTTGGCCGGGGACAGCCGGATGTTTTTT
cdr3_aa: CASSLAGDSRMFF

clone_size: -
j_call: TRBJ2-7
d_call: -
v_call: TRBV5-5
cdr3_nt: TGTGCCAGCAGCCAAGGACTACTTGGCGAGCAGTACTTC
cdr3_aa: CASSQGLLGEQYF

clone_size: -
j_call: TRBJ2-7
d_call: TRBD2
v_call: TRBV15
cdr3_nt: TGTGCCACCAGCAGAGATAGGGAATGGGGACTAGCGGGGACTTACGAGCAGTACTTC
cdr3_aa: CATSRDREWGLAGTYEQYF

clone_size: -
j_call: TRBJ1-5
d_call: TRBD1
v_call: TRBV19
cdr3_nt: TGTGCCAGTAGAAACCGGGACAGAAATAGCAATCAGCCCCAGCATTTT
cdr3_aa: CASRNRDRNSNQPQHF

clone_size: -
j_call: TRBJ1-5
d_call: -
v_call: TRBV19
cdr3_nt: TGTGCCTCCGCCAGGGGAACAGCCGGCAATCAGCCCCAGCATTTT
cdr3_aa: CASARGTAGNQPQHF

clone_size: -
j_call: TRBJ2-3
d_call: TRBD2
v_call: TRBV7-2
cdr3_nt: TGTGCCAGCAGCCTCGGTAATGTGGCGGGAGGGCTCGGCACAGATACGCAGTATTTT
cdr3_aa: CASSLGNVAGGLGTDTQYF

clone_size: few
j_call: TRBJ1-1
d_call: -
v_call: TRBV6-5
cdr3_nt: TGTGCCAGCAGTTACTCCCCCAGGGTTACTGAAGCTTTCTTT
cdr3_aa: CASSYSPRVTEAFF

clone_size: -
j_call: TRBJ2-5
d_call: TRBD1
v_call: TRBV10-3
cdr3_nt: TGTGCCATCAGTGGGACAGGGGGCCCGAATCAAGAGACCCAGTACTTC
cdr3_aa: CAISGTGGPNQETQYF

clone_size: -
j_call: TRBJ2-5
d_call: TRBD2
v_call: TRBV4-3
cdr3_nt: TGCGCCAGCAGCCCATCCCTAACTAGCGGGGTACAAGAGACCCAGTACTTC
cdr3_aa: CASSPSLTSGVQETQYF

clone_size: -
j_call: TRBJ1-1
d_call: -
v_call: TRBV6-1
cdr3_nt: TGTGCCAGCAGTGAAGTTTCGAGGAACACTGAAGCTTTCTTT
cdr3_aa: CASSEVSRNTEAFF